Given below is one T cell receptor beta chain in context. Antigen specificity is unknown. The junction does not match germline at one end; this may be a read error. The CDR3 covers 15 residues. Germline V gene sequence: CDR1 SSHAT, CDR2 FNYEAQ (reference sequence). The data derive from a study of T cell repertoires in cytomegalovirus infection. Study context: The authors relied on CMV epitopes, both recently identified HLA-C-restricted and well-studied HLA-B-restricted. Matching HLA type, along with CMV infection, was indicated by public TCR beta signatures.

TCRdb used MiXCR to reprocess the reads, holding one entry per CDR3 protein. The profile covers approximately 990,000 distinct CDR3 sequences, with 25% to 40% appearing a single time and roughly 12% taken by the ten largest. Notes on the study in general: HLA-C-restricted CMV-specific TCR beta clonotypes prevailed in the ex vivo response. Adding up the frequency of public TCR beta families identified people who carried CMV plus the relevant HLA.

The rearrangement links TRBV7-7 to TRBJ2-2, with 10 bases aligning to TRBD1. Sequenced here: cultured CD8+ T cells from PBMCs, sampled from culture after CMV antigen stimulation. The sequence derives from a human donor in good health (CMV status not recorded). Some clones in this sample may be carry-over from other donors' samples. The CDR3 DNA is TGTGCTAGCAGCCAAGGGACAGGGGTTGCCGGGGAGCTGTTTTTT. This gives the protein CASSQGTGVAGELFF.